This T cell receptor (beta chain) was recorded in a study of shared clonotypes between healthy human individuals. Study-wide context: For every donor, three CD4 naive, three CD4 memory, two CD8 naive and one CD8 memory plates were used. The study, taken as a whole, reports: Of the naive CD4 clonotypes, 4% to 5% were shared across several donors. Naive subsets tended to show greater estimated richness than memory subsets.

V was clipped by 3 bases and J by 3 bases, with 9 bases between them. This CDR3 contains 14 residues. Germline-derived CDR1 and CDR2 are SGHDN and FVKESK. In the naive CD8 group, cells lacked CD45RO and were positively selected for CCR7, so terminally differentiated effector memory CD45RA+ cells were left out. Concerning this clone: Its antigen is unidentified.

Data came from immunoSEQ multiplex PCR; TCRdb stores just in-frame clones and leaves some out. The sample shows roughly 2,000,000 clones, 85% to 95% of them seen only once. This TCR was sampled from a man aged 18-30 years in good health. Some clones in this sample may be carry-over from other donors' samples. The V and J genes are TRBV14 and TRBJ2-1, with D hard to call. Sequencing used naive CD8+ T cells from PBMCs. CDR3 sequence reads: CASSHSRSYNEQFF. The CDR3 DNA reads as TGTGCCAGCAGCCACTCGAGAAGCTACAATGAGCAGTTCTTC.